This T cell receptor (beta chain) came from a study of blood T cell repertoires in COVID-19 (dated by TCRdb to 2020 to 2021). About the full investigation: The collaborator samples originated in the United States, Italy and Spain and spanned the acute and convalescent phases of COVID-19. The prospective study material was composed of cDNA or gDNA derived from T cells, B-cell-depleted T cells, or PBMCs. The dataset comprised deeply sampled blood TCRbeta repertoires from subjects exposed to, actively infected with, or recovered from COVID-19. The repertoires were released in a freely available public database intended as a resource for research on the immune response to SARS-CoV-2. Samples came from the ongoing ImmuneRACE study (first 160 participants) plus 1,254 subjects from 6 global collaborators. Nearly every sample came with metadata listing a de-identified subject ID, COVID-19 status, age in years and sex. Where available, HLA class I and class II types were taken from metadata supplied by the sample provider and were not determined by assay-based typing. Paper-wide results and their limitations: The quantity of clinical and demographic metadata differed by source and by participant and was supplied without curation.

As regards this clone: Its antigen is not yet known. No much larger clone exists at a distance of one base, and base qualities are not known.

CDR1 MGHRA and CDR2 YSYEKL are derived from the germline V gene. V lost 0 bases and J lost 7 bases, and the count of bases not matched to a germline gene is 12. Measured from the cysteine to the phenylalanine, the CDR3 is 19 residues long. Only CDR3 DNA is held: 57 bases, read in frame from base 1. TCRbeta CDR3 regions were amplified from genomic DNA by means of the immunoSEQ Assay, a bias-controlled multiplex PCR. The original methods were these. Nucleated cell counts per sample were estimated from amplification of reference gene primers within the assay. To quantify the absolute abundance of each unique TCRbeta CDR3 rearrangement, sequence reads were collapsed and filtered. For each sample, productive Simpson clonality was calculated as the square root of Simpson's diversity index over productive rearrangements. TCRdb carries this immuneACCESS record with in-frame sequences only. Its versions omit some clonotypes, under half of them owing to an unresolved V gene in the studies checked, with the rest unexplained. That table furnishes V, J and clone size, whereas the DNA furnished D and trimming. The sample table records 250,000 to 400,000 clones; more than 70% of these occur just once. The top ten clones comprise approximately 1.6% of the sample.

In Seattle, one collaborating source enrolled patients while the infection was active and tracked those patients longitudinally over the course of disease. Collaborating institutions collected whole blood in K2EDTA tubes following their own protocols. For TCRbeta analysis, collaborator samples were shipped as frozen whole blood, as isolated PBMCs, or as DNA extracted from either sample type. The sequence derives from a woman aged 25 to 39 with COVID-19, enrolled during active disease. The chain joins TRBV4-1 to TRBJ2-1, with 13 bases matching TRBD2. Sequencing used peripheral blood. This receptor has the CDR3 CASSQEMTSGGPWKNEQFF. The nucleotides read TGCGCCAGCAGCCAAGAGATGACTAGCGGGGGGCCCTGGAAAAATGAGCAGTTCTTC.